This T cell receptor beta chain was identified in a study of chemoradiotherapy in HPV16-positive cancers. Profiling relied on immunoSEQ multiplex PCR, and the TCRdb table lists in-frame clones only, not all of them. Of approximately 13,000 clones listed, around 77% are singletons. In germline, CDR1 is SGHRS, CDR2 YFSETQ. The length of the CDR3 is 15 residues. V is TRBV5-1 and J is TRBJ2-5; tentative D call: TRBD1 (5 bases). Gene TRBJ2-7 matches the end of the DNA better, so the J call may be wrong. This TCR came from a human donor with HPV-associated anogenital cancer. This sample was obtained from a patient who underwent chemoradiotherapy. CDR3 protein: CASSLLGRSSYEQYF. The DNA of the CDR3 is TGCGCCAGCAGCTTGTTGGGGCGTAGCTCCTACGAGCAGTACTTC.